This T cell receptor beta chain was found in a study of blood T cell repertoires in COVID-19. Whole-study context: Spain, Italy and the United States supplied samples that represented acute and convalescent COVID-19.

The V gene lost 0 bases and the J gene lost 8 bases, with 14 bases spanning the gap. The CDR3 length is 14 residues. The germline V gene has CDR1 SGHNT and CDR2 YYREEE (reference sequence). In the original workflow: Using reference gene primer amplification, nucleated cell counts were estimated. The protocol was immunoSEQ multiplex PCR, while the TCRdb copy is restricted to in-frame clones and leaves out a portion. V and J calls and clone size come straight from that table; D and trimming were deduced from the DNA. This sample yields some 120,000 clones, of which over 75% are seen a single time; more than 3.5% belongs to the top ten.

The J gene is TRBJ1-2, the V gene TRBV5-4; D remains unclear. The receptor comes from a woman between 55 and 75 years old with acute or convalescent COVID-19. The specimen was peripheral blood. CDR3 sequence (DNA): TGTGCCAGCAGCTTGGACCGGGTCGCTGGGGGCTACACCTTC. Encoded protein: CASSLDRVAGGYTF.